Shown below are 5 T cell receptor delta chains from a single sample sequenced in a study of delta chains in infants with herpesvirus infections. TCR cDNA was made from PBMC RNA with gamma- and delta-chain-specific primers. TCRdb applied CATT to the RT-PCR reads for clone calling. The table lists approximately 1,500 delta-chain clones, 28% of them singletons. The sequences come from peripheral blood, collected at time point 3 of longitudinal follow-up. The receptors were sampled from a human donor who was a Ugandan infant, either HIV-exposed or HIV-unexposed (not recorded which).

In this sample, this clone is large. The same CDR3 is also encoded by other DNA sequences in this sample. The V call is TRDV1, the J call TRDJ2, with 7 bases identical to TRDD3. The germline V gene has CDR1 TSWWSYY and CDR2 QGS. The CDR3 runs 19 residues. V shed 3 bases, J shed 5 bases, and the junction held 18 bases outside the gene matches. Here the CDR3 reads CALGEARLSDWGTTAQLFF. CDR3 nucleotides: TGTGCTCTTGGGGAGGCCCGACTATCAGACTGGGGTACTACAGCACAACTCTTCTTT.

The rearrangement links TRDV1 to TRDJ1; perhaps TRDD3 as D (5 bases). With 2 bases removed from V and 2 bases from J, the gap between germline ends came to 12 bases. Germline V gene data show CDR1 as TSWWSYY and CDR2 as QGS. There are 15 residues in the CDR3. CDR3 sequence reads: CALGEVRRGTDKLIF. Written as DNA, the CDR3 is TGTGCTCTTGGGGAAGTTAGGCGGGGGACCGATAAACTCATCTTT.

Concerning this clone itself: This may be a read error: a much more frequent sequence differs by one nucleotide. The chain couples TRDV2 to TRDJ3; 7 bases are a match to TRDD3. Germline assignment: CDR1 GEAIGNYY and CDR2 EKD. The V segment lost 1 base and the J segment 0 bases; nucleotides outside the gene matches: 11. CDR3 length: 20 amino acids. The CDR3 DNA is TGTGCCTGTGACACTATTACTGGGGTATATCCCTCCTGGGACACCCGACAGATGTTTTTC. Translated, it gives CACDTITGVYPSWDTRQMFF.

The sample holds a few counts of this clone. It differs at one base from a far larger clone, so likely a read error. The V and J genes are TRDV2 and TRDJ3; 9 positions match TRDD3. Germline V gene lookup returns CDR1 GEAIGNYY and CDR2 EKD. The CDR3 is 21 residues long. V dropped 0 bases and J dropped 0; count of bases not matched to a gene: 11. The CDR3 here is CACDTGWGICDPSWDTRQMFF. The CDR3 DNA sequence: TGTGCCTGTGACACCGGGTGGGGGATATGCGACCCCTCCTGGGACACCCGACAGATGTTTTTC.

This clone has only a few counts. The rearrangement links TRDV2 to TRDJ3; 8 positions agree with TRDD3. V dropped 3 bases and J dropped 0; count of bases not matched to a gene: 9. CDR3 length equals 19 residues. Germline V gene sequence: CDR1 GEAIGNYY, CDR2 EKD. CDR3 bases: TGTGCCTGTGACCCCACTGGGGGCCCGATCTCCTGGGACACCCGACAGATGTTTTTC. Its protein is CACDPTGGPISWDTRQMFF.